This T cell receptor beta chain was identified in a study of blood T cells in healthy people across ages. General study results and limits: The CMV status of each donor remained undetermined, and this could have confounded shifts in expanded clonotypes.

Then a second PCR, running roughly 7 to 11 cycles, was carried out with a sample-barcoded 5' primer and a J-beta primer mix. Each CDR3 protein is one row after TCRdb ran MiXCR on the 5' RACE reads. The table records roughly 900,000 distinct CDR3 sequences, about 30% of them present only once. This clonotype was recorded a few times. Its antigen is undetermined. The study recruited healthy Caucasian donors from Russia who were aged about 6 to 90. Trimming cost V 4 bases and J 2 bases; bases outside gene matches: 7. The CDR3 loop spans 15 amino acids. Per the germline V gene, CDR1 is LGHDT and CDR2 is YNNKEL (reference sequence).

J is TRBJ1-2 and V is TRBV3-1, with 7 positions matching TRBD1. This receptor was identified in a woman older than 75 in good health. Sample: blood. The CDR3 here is CASSRRDRPNYGYTF. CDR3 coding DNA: TGTGCCAGCAGCCGCCGGGACAGACCAAACTATGGCTACACCTTC.